Sequencing of this T cell receptor beta chain was carried out in a study of yellow fever vaccine responses in identical twins (dated by TCRdb to about 2018). About the study as a whole: The study precisely tracked vaccine-responding T cell clones in identical twins.

Details on this clonotype: Its antigen remains undetermined. No much larger clone exists at a distance of one base, and base qualities are not known.

Library creation used RT-PCR. Sequencing was carried out with an Illumina HiSeq 2500. The public reads were quality trimmed at Q25 with fastp and then assembled into clones with MiXCR by TCRdb, keeping productive beta chains. Duplicate CDR3 protein sequences are folded into a single record with the most common DNA and genes. For this sample the table gives under 2,000 distinct CDR3 sequences, of which over 80% were detected only once. 5.5% to 6.5% of the sample comes from the top ten. The V and J ends are trimmed by 0 bases and 2 bases, leaving 8 bases between them. CDR1 and CDR2, looked up from the germline V gene, are MRHNA and SNTAGT. Reading from cysteine to phenylalanine, the CDR3 counts 15 amino acids. Just CDR3 DNA is preserved here, 45 bases in frame from base 1. General conclusions and limits of the study: According to the authors, the vaccine-induced T cell response in identical twins seemed to be partly convergent and partly specific to each individual.

This TCR was sampled from a young woman who received the yellow fever vaccine. Donor details come from another sample of the same person, matched by shared clones. This sample comprised T cells from blood (PBMCs), unsorted or a sorted subset (not recorded which), obtained before or after yellow fever vaccination (not recorded which). Recombination linked TRBV6-4 to TRBJ1-5, and possibly TRBD1, on 5 matching bases. The DNA sequence follows: TGTGCCAGCAGTGACTCAGGGGACGGCAATCAGCCCCAGCATTTT. Translated, this gives CASSDSGDGNQPQHF.